This TCR beta chain was observed in a study of cytomegalovirus exposure and HLA in healthy donors. PCR amplification relied on 60 Vbeta primers (plus 13 Jbeta primers). Using immunoSEQ multiplex PCR, the repertoire was profiled, and TCRdb retains in-frame clones only, with some absent. The sample shows approximately 100,000 clones, about 80% of them seen only once. Germline V gives CDR1 LGHNA, CDR2 YSLEER. This CDR3 has 14 residues. V lost 1 base to trimming and J lost 1 base, with 8 bases between them. The sequencing input was PBMCs. The J gene is TRBJ2-7, the V gene TRBV4-3; D gene ambiguous. This TCR came from a woman between 40 and 50 years old in good health and CMV-seronegative. CDR3 in DNA: TGCGCCAGCAGCCAAGGAGCGCAATCCTACGAGCAGTACTTC. Translation gives CASSQGAQSYEQYF.